The TCR beta chain described here comes from a study of T cell responses to AZD1222 COVID-19 vaccine. The CDR3 totals 15 residues. Germline trimming cut 2 bases from V and 6 bases from J; bases unmatched to any gene: 7. CDR1 and CDR2 (germline): MNHNS, SASEGT. Findings and caveats of the study: Clonal diversity may have been underestimated in mostly white British donors. Among AZD1222 vaccinees, only 5 to 7 were seropositive at baseline.

About this clone: Antigen unknown.

Only in-frame clones appear in the TCRdb table, and some are missing; sequencing was by immunoSEQ multiplex PCR. The sample yields roughly 150,000 clones, roughly 90% seen once. The genes are TRBV6-1 and TRBJ2-1; 7 bases align to TRBD1. The TCR comes from an adult who received the AZD1222 COVID-19 vaccine. This sample comprised peripheral blood, obtained 28 days after the second AZD1222 dose. This chain's CDR3 is CASSEIRQGPNEQFF. The CDR3, as DNA: TGTGCCAGCAGTGAAATCAGACAGGGCCCCAATGAGCAGTTCTTC.